Listed here are 16 T cell receptor beta chains from one sample, sequenced in a study of blood T cell repertoires in COVID-19. Assay used: immunoSEQ multiplex PCR; TCRdb lists only in-frame clones, some missing. The table includes more than 100,000 clones, around 82% detected once. The sample was peripheral blood. These receptors were taken from a man between 60 and 75 years old with acute or convalescent COVID-19.

The V gene is TRBV10-2, the J gene TRBJ2-7; 10 positions match TRBD1. The CDR3 length is 13 residues. J gave up 4 bases and V 8 bases, and 5 bases lay outside the gene matches. Germline V gives CDR1 WSHSY, CDR2 SAAADI. The chain's CDR3 is CASGRTGGYEQYF. CDR3 bases: TGCGCCAGCGGACGGACAGGGGGTTACGAGCAGTACTTC.

The chain uses TRBV29-1 and TRBJ2-5; TRBD2 matches at 8 bases. The CDR3 has 17 residues. The germline gives CDR1 SQVTM, CDR2 ANQGSEA. V was clipped by 5 bases and J by 2 bases; unmatched bases: 16. The CDR3 here is CSVSPSGHLLRQETQYF. In nucleotides, the CDR3 is TGCAGCGTTTCGCCTAGCGGGCACCTCCTTAGACAAGAGACCCAGTACTTC.

This clone was seen a single time. This chain links TRBV7-8 with TRBJ2-5; no firm D call. The CDR3 length is 13 residues. Deletions cut 1 base from V and 5 bases from J, with 8 bases between. Germline values: CDR1 SGHVS, CDR2 FQNEAQ. As DNA, the CDR3 is TGTGCCAGCAGCTTAGGAGAATGGGAGACCCAGTACTTC. Amino acid sequence: CASSLGEWETQYF.

The V and J genes are TRBV6-5 and TRBJ1-4; 10 positions agree with TRBD1. V shed 8 bases and J 7 bases; nucleotides not matched to a gene: 7. The V gene's germline CDR1 is MNHEY and CDR2 SVGAGI. This CDR3 has 14 residues. The CDR3 DNA reads TGTGCCAGCCGAAGACAGGGGGCGGGTGAAAAACTGTTTTTT. Its translation: CASRRQGAGEKLFF.

The rearrangement uses TRBV4-1 and TRBJ1-2, with D perhaps matching TRBD1 (5 bases). This CDR3 comprises 16 residues. Between the trimmed V and J ends, which lost 1 base and 2 bases, there was a span of 14 bases. CDR1 MGHRA and CDR2 YSYEKL come from the germline V gene. This CDR3 is CASSQVFEDMNYGYTF. DNA of the CDR3: TGCGCCAGCAGCCAAGTTTTCGAGGACATGAACTATGGCTACACCTTC.

The genes are TRBV5-1 and TRBJ1-3, with D maybe TRBD1 (5 bases). CDR1 is SGHRS, CDR2 YFSETQ, per germline. This CDR3 spans 15 amino acids. The V end lost 5 bases, the J end lost 0 bases, and 12 bases lay between the germline ends. The CDR3 here is CASRDTGGSGNTIYF. The CDR3, as DNA: TGCGCCAGCAGGGATACGGGGGGCTCTGGAAACACCATATATTTT.

This chain joins TRBV6-4 and TRBJ2-7; 7 nucleotides match TRBD1. From germline, CDR1 is MRHNA and CDR2 SNTAGT. V trimming: 3 bases; J trimming: 6 bases; junction bases outside the gene matches: 8. The CDR3 totals 14 residues. This chain's CDR3 is CASSEWDRSGEQYF. The CDR3 region has the DNA TGTGCCAGCAGTGAGTGGGACAGAAGTGGCGAGCAGTACTTC.

This clone was counted a few times. The V call is TRBV5-1, the J call TRBJ1-2; the D is unclear. V lost 0 bases to trimming and J lost 4 bases, with 10 bases between them. The CDR3 totals 14 residues. From germline, CDR1 is SGHRS and CDR2 YFSETQ. Here the CDR3 reads CASSLDSYVYGYTF. Written as DNA, the CDR3 is TGCGCCAGCAGCTTGGACAGCTACGTCTATGGCTACACCTTC.

Only a few counts were recorded for this clone. J is TRBJ2-7 and V is TRBV6-5; 8 positions agree with TRBD2. Trimming took 6 bases from V and 2 from J; bases not matched to a gene: 6. Germline V CDR1 and CDR2: MNHEY, SVGAGI. The CDR3 runs to 14 residues. CDR3 coding DNA: TGTGCCAGCAGAGATAGCGGGAACACCTACGAGCAGTACTTC. It specifies CASRDSGNTYEQYF.

Here the CDR3 reads CSATAGTGYTF. DNA for the CDR3: TGCAGTGCTACCGCGGGCACGGGCTACACCTTC. The chain has TRBV20-1 and TRBJ1-2; D not resolved. V was clipped by 4 bases and J by 8 bases, with 11 bases between them. The V gene's germline CDR1 is DFQATT and CDR2 SNEGSKA (reference sequence). The CDR3 sequence is 11 residues long.

The chain carries TRBV9 and TRBJ2-2; maybe TRBD1 (5 bases). Germline V gives CDR1 SGDLS, CDR2 YYNGEE. V lost 0 bases to trimming and J lost 1 base, with 10 bases between them. CDR3 length equals 16 residues. As DNA, the CDR3 is TGTGCCAGCAGCGTAGTGGGGCTAGAGAACACCGGGGAGCTGTTTTTT. Protein product: CASSVVGLENTGELFF.

This chain links TRBV10-3 with TRBJ2-5; 7 bases match TRBD1. Germline CDR1 and CDR2: ENHRY and SYGVKD. V shed 3 bases and J 2 bases; nucleotides not matched to a gene: 6. This CDR3 contains 15 residues. The CDR3, as DNA: TGTGCCATCAGTGACCCGGGACAGTTTCAAGAGACCCAGTACTTC. This sequence encodes CAISDPGQFQETQYF.

This chain uses TRBV5-1 with TRBJ1-1; unclear D gene. V shed 2 bases and J shed 2 bases, with 7 bases lying between them. This CDR3 has 13 residues. CDR1 and CDR2 (germline): SGHRS, YFSETQ. CDR3 region: CASSFVQNTEAFF. DNA for the CDR3: TGCGCCAGCAGCTTCGTACAAAACACTGAAGCTTTCTTT.

This chain joins TRBV11-2 and TRBJ2-3; possibly TRBD2 for D (6 bases). Trimming pared 2 bases from V and 6 bases from J, leaving 15 bases between. The CDR3 is made up of 15 amino acids. From germline, CDR1 is SGHAT and CDR2 FQNNGV. The CDR3 coding sequence is TGTGCCAGCAGCTTATCTTCTTGGGGGACTGATACGCAGTATTTT. Translating gives CASSLSSWGTDTQYF.

V and J are TRBV5-1 and TRBJ2-5; D gene uncertain. This CDR3 region has 18 residues. CDR1 and CDR2 (germline): SGHRS, YFSETQ. V shed 0 bases and J shed 1 base, with 19 bases lying between them. The CDR3 nucleotides are TGCGCCAGCAGCTTGGTAGACTCAACGAACCCCCTCCAAGAGACCCAGTACTTC. Translation: CASSLVDSTNPLQETQYF.

The chain has TRBV5-8 and TRBJ1-2; D is unresolved. Germline assignment: CDR1 SGHTS and CDR2 YDEGEE. V lost 4 bases to trimming and J lost 8 bases, with 18 bases between them. The CDR3 is 14 residues long. CDR3 coding DNA: TGTGCCAGCAGCCTCGGGTCACGGCGAGAGGGCTACACCTTC. This translates into CASSLGSRREGYTF.